Included here is one T cell receptor (beta chain) sequence, with context. V was cut by 2 bases and J by 12 bases, with 11 bases left in between. Germline-derived CDR1 and CDR2 are SGHTA and FQGTGA. The CDR3 covers 13 residues. The data are from a study of T cell responses to AZD1222 COVID-19 vaccine. Here immunoSEQ multiplex PCR was the method, and the copy in TCRdb shows in-frame clones only, minus some. The sample has some 120,000 clones, roughly 88% seen once. The sample in question was peripheral blood, obtained on day 0 of MenACWY control vaccination. The chain couples TRBV7-3 to TRBJ1-6; D gene unclear. The receptor was derived from an adult in good health. For the CDR3, the DNA is TGTGCCAGCAGCTTAGGCCCCTGGGGACCCCTCCACTTT. Protein sequence: CASSLGPWGPLHF. Full variable domain (missing parts from reference TRBV7-3 and TRBJ1-6): GAGVSQTPSNKVTEKGKYVELRCDPISGHTALYWYRQSLGQGPEFLIYFQGTGAADDSGLPNDRFFAVRPEGSVSTLKIQRTERGDSAVYLCASSLGPWGPLHFGNGTRLTVT.